The 23 T cell receptor beta chains presented below share a single source sample, sequenced in a study of blood T cell dynamics during melanoma immunotherapy (dated by TCRdb to about 2020). The time point label, as the study defines it: week 3, after first cycle of checkpoint inhibitor. Library generation was performed with the immunoSEQ multiplex PCR assay. TCRdb holds this immuneACCESS table with in-frame rearrangements only. Some clones are missing; in checked studies, unresolved V genes explain under half, and the rest has no known cause. This sample is represented by about 14,000 clones; roughly 88% of them were singletons. Approximately 5% of the sample is in the top ten clones. The sample in question was blood, obtained from a patient treated with checkpoint blockade. The receptors derive from a human donor with melanoma.

CDR3 nucleotide sequence: TGTGCCAGTAGTATAGGGGGGGGAGGAAATCAGCCCCAGCATTTT. It codes for CASSIGGGGNQPQHF. V gene TRBV19 combines with J gene TRBJ1-5, with a tentative D call TRBD1 (5 bases). Germline CDR1 is LNHDA and CDR2 is SQIVND (reference sequence). This CDR3 region has 15 residues. The V end lost 1 base, the J end lost 4 bases, and 11 bases lay between the germline ends.

This clone was seen a few times. The chain couples TRBV4-1 to TRBJ2-2, with 10 bases that match TRBD2. The CDR3 length is 16 residues. The germline CDR1 and CDR2 sequences are MGHRA and YSYEKL. Trimming removed 5 bases from V and 2 bases from J; junction bases left unmatched: 5. The CDR3 reads CASSSSGSVNTGELFF. In DNA form, the CDR3 reads TGCGCCAGCAGCTCTAGCGGGAGCGTCAACACCGGGGAGCTGTTTTTT.

V usage is TRBV6-5 and J usage is TRBJ2-7, with TRBD1 as a possible D gene (5 bases). The CDR3 runs 14 residues. CDR1 and CDR2 (germline): MNHEY, SVGAGI. Trimming shortened V by 3 bases and J by 2 bases, and 11 bases separated the two germline ends. For the CDR3, the DNA is TGTGCCAGCAGTTATAATCAGGGCCCCTACGAGCAGTACTTC. It specifies CASSYNQGPYEQYF.

This clone was seen once. The chain couples TRBV7-2 to TRBJ2-5; no clear D gene. CDR1 and CDR2 from the germline V gene are SGHTA and FQGNSA. CDR3 length: 14 amino acids. The V end lost 5 bases, the J end lost 2 bases, and 12 bases lay between the germline ends. The CDR3 DNA reads as TGTGCCAGCAGCAACTGGGTGGTTCAAGAGACCCAGTACTTC. Translated, it gives CASSNWVVQETQYF.

The rearrangement joins TRBV7-2 to TRBJ2-3, with 10 bases that match TRBD1. Germline loops: CDR1 SGHTA, CDR2 FQGNSA. Losses at the gene ends were 8 bases for V and 4 bases for J; bases not matched to a gene: 6. CDR3 size: 14 residues. The CDR3 here is CASGETGGADTQYF. The CDR3 DNA sequence: TGTGCCAGCGGAGAGACAGGGGGCGCAGATACGCAGTATTTT.

J is TRBJ2-2 and V is TRBV18; 12 bases align to TRBD2. Trimming at V came to 3 bases and at J to 6 bases, leaving 17 bases not matched to a gene. Germline lookup yields CDR1 KGHSH and CDR2 LQKENI. The length of the CDR3 is 20 residues. The CDR3 bases are TGTGCCAGCTCACCCCCCGGGACTCAGCGACTAGCGGGAGACGCCGGGGAGCTGTTTTTT. Protein: CASSPPGTQRLAGDAGELFF.

The CDR3 nucleotides are TGTGCCAGCAGTTCCCCACAGGGGATTCGCACTGAAGCTTTCTTT. Amino acids: CASSSPQGIRTEAFF. The chain recombines TRBV6-5 with TRBJ1-1, with 7 nucleotides matching TRBD1. V was pared by 4 bases and J by 4 bases, with 9 bases of the junction left unmatched. This CDR3 is built from 15 residues. Looked up from germline, CDR1 is MNHEY and CDR2 is SVGAGI.

The chain couples TRBV27 to TRBJ1-6, with 8 bases identical to TRBD1. Trimming removed 6 bases from V and 7 bases from J; junction bases left unmatched: 5. Germline loops: CDR1 MNHEY, CDR2 SMNVEV (reference sequence). This CDR3 has 14 amino acids. In nucleotides, the CDR3 is TGTGCCAGCAGACCGGGACAGGAGAATTCACCCCTCCACTTT. Encoded protein: CASRPGQENSPLHF.

The V and J genes are TRBV7-8 and TRBJ2-5, with a tentative D call TRBD2 (6 bases). The CDR3 consists of 14 residues. V dropped 4 bases and J dropped 3 bases, with 12 bases sitting between them. Germline V gene sequence: CDR1 SGHVS, CDR2 FQNEAQ. This CDR3 is CASSWRAREETQYF. The CDR3 DNA is TGTGCCAGCAGCTGGAGGGCCAGGGAAGAGACCCAGTACTTC.

The CDR3 spells CASSFGQSSYEQYF. The CDR3 DNA is TGCGCCAGCAGCTTCGGACAGAGCTCCTACGAGCAGTACTTC. This sequence joins TRBV5-1 and TRBJ2-7; tentative D call: TRBD1 (6 bases). CDR1 is SGHRS, CDR2 YFSETQ, per germline. The CDR3 has 14 amino acids. V was shortened by 2 bases and J by 0 bases, with 9 bases between the two germline ends.

This sequence joins TRBV2 and TRBJ2-5; unclear D gene. The CDR3 sequence is 14 residues long. Germline assignment: CDR1 SNHLY and CDR2 FYNNEI. Trimming removed 4 bases from V and 0 bases from J, with 9 bases in between. The DNA of the CDR3 is TGTGCCAGCAGTGCCACAGAGTACCAAGAGACCCAGTACTTC. Translation: CASSATEYQETQYF.

The rearrangement uses TRBV7-9 and TRBJ2-1, with D unresolved. V was trimmed by 2 bases and J by 5 bases, leaving 13 bases between them. This CDR3 comprises 15 residues. From germline, CDR1 is SEHNR and CDR2 FQNEAQ (reference sequence). The CDR3 protein is CASSLSEASNNEQFF. In DNA, the CDR3 is TGTGCCAGCAGCTTATCTGAAGCGTCAAACAATGAGCAGTTCTTC.

This clone was seen a single time. The chain recombines TRBV7-2 with TRBJ2-1, with 9 bases matching TRBD2. Trimming took 2 bases from V and 2 from J; bases not matched to a gene: 1. This CDR3 spans 15 amino acids. In germline, CDR1 is SGHTA, CDR2 FQGNSA. The CDR3 nucleotides read TGTGCCAGCAGCTTACTAGCGGGAACCTACAATGAGCAGTTCTTC. It translates to CASSLLAGTYNEQFF.

The CDR3 spells CAWSGKTETQYF. Written as DNA, the CDR3 is TGTGCCTGGAGCGGTAAGACGGAGACCCAGTACTTC. V is TRBV30 and J is TRBJ2-5; D is ambiguous. The CDR3 totals 12 residues. Trimming stripped 3 bases from V and 5 bases from J, with 10 bases between. Germline V CDR1 and CDR2: GTSNPN, SVGIG (reference sequence).

The chain joins TRBV11-2 to TRBJ2-7, with a possible D match to TRBD1 (6 bases). The CDR3 loop spans 11 amino acids. V lost 6 bases, J lost 8 bases, and 11 bases lay in between. In germline, CDR1 is SGHAT, CDR2 FQNNGV. The chain's CDR3 is CASSPGTKQYF. For the CDR3, the DNA is TGTGCCAGCAGTCCCGGGACAAAGCAGTACTTC.

This sequence joins TRBV6-1 and TRBJ2-7; unclear D gene. Germline lookup yields CDR1 MNHNS and CDR2 SASEGT. The CDR3 has 13 amino acids. Trimming shortened V by 3 bases and J by 0 bases, and 6 bases separated the two germline ends. For the CDR3, the DNA is TGTGCCAGCAGTGAGCAGAACTCCTACGAGCAGTACTTC. This codes for CASSEQNSYEQYF.

The genes are TRBV11-2 and TRBJ2-1, with TRBD2 identical over 7 bases. Germline V gene sequence: CDR1 SGHAT, CDR2 FQNNGV. The CDR3 contains 14 residues. V trimming: 2 bases; J trimming: 4 bases; junction bases outside the gene matches: 2. The CDR3 DNA follows: TGTGCCAGCAGCTTAAGCGGGGTATACAATGAGCAGTTCTTC. This encodes CASSLSGVYNEQFF.

This rearrangement joins TRBV28 to TRBJ2-7; no clear D. Germline CDR1 and CDR2: MDHEN and SYDVKM. V gave up 2 bases and J gave up 6 bases, with 17 bases separating them. This CDR3 is 15 amino acids long. The CDR3 reads CASSLPSAIQSEQYF. CDR3 sequence (DNA): TGTGCCAGCAGTTTACCCTCGGCCATTCAAAGCGAGCAGTACTTC. The full variable domain, its missing parts supplied by reference TRBV28 and TRBJ2-7, is DVKVTQSSRYLVKRTGEKVFLECVQDMDHENMFWYRQDPGLGLRLIYFSYDVKMKEKGDIPEGYSVSREKKERFSLILESASTNQTSMYLCASSLPSAIQSEQYFGPGTRLTVT.

This chain joins TRBV29-1 and TRBJ2-7, with TRBD1 matching 7 bases. V was clipped by 4 bases and J by 1 base; unmatched bases: 7. Per the germline V gene, CDR1 is SQVTM and CDR2 is ANQGSEA. The length of the CDR3 is 14 residues. The CDR3, as DNA: TGCAGCGTTGTTTCGGGACAGCGTTCCTACGAGCAGTACTTC. It specifies CSVVSGQRSYEQYF.

The chain has TRBV19 and TRBJ1-5; 9 bases fit TRBD1. The CDR3 runs 15 residues. Germline loops: CDR1 LNHDA, CDR2 SQIVND (reference sequence). J was trimmed by 5 bases and V by 4 bases; bases with no gene match: 6. The CDR3 DNA follows: TGTGCCAGTAGTACGCCGGGACAGGGATATCAGCCCCAGCATTTT. Amino acids: CASSTPGQGYQPQHF.

The chain recombines TRBV18 with TRBJ1-5; TRBD1 matches 7 bases. V dropped 3 bases and J dropped 5; count of bases not matched to a gene: 1. The V gene's germline CDR1 is KGHSH and CDR2 LQKENI. CDR3 length equals 13 residues. CDR3 coding DNA: TGTGCCAGCTCACCTGGACAGGATCAGCCCCAGCATTTT. This sequence encodes CASSPGQDQPQHF.

The rearrangement links TRBV28 to TRBJ1-2, with D perhaps matching TRBD1 (6 bases). V gave up 3 bases and J gave up 8 bases, with 25 bases separating them. Per germline, CDR1 MDHEN and CDR2 SYDVKM. The CDR3 has 17 amino acids. The CDR3 DNA is TGTGCCAGCAGTTTTTGGGCCCGGGGGGGCAGCGTAGGCGGCTACACCTTC. This gives the protein CASSFWARGGSVGGYTF.

This sequence joins TRBV28 and TRBJ2-1, with D uncertain. The CDR3 sequence is 11 residues long. CDR1 and CDR2 from the germline V gene are MDHEN and SYDVKM. Trimming shortened V by 5 bases and J by 8 bases, and 7 bases separated the two germline ends. The CDR3 region has the DNA TGTGCCAGCAGTATCCAGTATGAGCAGTTCTTC. This encodes CASSIQYEQFF. Combining the CDR3 with reference TRBV28 and TRBJ2-1 gives the whole variable domain DVKVTQSSRYLVKRTGEKVFLECVQDMDHENMFWYRQDPGLGLRLIYFSYDVKMKEKGDIPEGYSVSREKKERFSLILESASTNQTSMYLCASSIQYEQFFGPGTRLTVL.